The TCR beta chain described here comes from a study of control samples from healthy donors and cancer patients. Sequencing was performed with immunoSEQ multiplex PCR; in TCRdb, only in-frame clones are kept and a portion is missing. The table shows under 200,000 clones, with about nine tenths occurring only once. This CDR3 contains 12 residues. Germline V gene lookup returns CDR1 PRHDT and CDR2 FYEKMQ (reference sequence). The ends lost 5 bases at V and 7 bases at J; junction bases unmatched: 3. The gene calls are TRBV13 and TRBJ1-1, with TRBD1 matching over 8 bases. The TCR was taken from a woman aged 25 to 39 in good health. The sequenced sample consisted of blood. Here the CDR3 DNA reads TGTGCCAGCAGCCCGACAGGGGTTGAAGCTTTCTTT. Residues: CASSPTGVEAFF.